This T cell receptor beta chain was sequenced during a study of blood T cell repertoires in COVID-19. Study-wide context: Samples of COVID-19 (acute and convalescent) were obtained from the United States, Italy and Spain. In each case, the material was cDNA or gDNA derived from T cells, B-cell-depleted T cells, or PBMCs.

Sequencing used immunoSEQ multiplex PCR; TCRdb keeps in-frame clones, though not all of them. The sample has approximately 250,000 clones; 65% to 90% are singletons. Sequenced: peripheral blood. The receptor's source is a woman in her forties or fifties with acute or convalescent COVID-19.

CDR3 region: CASRTTGVHTEAFF. The CDR3 nucleotides read TGTGCCAGCAGAACGACAGGGGTTCACACTGAAGCTTTCTTT. The genes are TRBV28 and TRBJ1-1; 8 positions match TRBD1. The CDR3 extends over 14 amino acids. Germline trimming cut 6 bases from V and 3 bases from J; bases unmatched to any gene: 6. The germline V gene encodes CDR1 MDHEN and CDR2 SYDVKM.